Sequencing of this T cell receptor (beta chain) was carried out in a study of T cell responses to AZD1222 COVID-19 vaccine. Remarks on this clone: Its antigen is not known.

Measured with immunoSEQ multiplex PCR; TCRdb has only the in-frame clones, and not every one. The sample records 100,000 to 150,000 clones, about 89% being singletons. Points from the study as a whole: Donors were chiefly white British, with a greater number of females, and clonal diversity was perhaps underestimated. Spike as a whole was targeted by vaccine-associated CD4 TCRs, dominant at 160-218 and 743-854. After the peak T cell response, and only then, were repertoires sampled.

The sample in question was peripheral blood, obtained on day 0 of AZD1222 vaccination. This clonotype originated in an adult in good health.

CDR3 in amino acids: CASSRGGVGQPQHF. Written as DNA, the CDR3 is TGTGCCAGCAGTCGAGGGGGTGTGGGTCAGCCCCAGCATTTT. The chain carries TRBV6-5 and TRBJ1-5; tentatively, D is TRBD1 (6 bases). The CDR3 consists of 14 residues. CDR1 MNHEY and CDR2 SVGAGI come from the germline V gene. The ends were cut back, 5 bases at V and 6 bases at J, with 14 bases in the middle.